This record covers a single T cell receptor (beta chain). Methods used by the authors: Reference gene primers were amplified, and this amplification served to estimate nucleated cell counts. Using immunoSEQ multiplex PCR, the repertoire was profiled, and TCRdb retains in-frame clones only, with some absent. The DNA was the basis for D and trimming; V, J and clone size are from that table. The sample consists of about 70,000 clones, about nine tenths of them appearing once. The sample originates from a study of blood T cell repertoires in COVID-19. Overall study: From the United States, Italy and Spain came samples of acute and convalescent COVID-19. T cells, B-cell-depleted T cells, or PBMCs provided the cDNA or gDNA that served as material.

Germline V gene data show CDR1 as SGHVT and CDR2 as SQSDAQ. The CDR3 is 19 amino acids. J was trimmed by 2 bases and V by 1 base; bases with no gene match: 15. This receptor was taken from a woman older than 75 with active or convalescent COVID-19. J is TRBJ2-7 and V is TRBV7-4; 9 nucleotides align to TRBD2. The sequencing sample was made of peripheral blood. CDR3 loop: CASSLEPPLIAGAPYEQYF. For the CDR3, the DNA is TGTGCCAGCAGCTTAGAACCCCCTTTGATAGCGGGGGCTCCCTACGAGCAGTACTTC.